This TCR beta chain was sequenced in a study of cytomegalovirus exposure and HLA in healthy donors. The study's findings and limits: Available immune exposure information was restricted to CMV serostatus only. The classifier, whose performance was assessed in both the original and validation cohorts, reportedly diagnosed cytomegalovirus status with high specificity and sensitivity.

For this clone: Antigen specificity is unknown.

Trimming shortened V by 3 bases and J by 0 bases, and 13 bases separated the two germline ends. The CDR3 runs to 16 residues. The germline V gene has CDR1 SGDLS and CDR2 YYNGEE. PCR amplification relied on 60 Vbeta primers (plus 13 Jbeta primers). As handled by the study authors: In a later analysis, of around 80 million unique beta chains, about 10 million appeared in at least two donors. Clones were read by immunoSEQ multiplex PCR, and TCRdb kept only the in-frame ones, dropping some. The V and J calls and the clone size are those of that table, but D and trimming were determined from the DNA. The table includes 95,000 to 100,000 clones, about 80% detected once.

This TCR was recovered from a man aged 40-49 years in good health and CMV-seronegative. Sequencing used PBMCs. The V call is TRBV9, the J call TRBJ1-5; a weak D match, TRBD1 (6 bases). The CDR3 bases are TGTGCCAGCAGCGGGGGGCAGGGCTATAGCAATCAGCCCCAGCATTTT. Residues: CASSGGQGYSNQPQHF.